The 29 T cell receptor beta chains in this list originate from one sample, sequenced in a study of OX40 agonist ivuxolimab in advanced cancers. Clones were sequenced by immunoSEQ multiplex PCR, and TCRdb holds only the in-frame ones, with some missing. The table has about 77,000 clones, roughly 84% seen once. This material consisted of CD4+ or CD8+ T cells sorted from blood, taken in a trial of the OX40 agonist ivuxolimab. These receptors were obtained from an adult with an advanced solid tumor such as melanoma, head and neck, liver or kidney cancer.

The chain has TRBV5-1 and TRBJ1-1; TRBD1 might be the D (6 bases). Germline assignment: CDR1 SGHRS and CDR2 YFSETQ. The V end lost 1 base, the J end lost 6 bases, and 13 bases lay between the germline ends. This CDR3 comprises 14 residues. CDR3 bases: TGCGCCAGCAGCTTGCGTCAGGGGCCCTCTGAAGCTTTCTTT. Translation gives CASSLRQGPSEAFF.

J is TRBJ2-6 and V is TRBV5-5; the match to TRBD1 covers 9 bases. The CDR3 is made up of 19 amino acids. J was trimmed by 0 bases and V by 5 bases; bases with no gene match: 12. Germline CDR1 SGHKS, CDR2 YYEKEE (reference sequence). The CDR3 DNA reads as TGTGCCAGCAGATACGGATCGGGACAGGGCTTCTCTGGGGCCAACGTCCTGACTTTC. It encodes CASRYGSGQGFSGANVLTF. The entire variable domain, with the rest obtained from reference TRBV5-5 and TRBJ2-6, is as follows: DAGVTQSPTHLIKTRGQQVTLRCSPISGHKSVSWYQQVLGQGPQFIFQYYEKEERGRGNFPDRFSARQFPNYSSELNVNALLLGDSALYLCASRYGSGQGFSGANVLTFGAGSRLTVL.

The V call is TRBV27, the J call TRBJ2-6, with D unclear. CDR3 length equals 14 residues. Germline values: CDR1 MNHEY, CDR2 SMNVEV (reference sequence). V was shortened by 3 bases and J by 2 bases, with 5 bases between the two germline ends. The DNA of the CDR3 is TGTGCCAGCAGTTTTCTCGCTGGGGCCAACGTCCTGACTTTC. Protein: CASSFLAGANVLTF.

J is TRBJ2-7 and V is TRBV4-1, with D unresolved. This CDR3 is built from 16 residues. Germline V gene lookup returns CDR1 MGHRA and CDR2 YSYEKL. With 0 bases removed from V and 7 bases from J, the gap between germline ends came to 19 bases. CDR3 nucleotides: TGCGCCAGCAGCCAAGATCCCCGGCCACGGGTGCGGGAGCAGTACTTC. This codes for CASSQDPRPRVREQYF.

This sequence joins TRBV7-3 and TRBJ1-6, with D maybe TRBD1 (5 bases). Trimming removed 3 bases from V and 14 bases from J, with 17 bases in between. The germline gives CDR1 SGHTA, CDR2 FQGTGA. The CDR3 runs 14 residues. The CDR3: CASSLDRDSPTLHF. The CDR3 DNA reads TGTGCCAGCAGCTTGGACCGGGACTCCCCTACCCTCCACTTT.

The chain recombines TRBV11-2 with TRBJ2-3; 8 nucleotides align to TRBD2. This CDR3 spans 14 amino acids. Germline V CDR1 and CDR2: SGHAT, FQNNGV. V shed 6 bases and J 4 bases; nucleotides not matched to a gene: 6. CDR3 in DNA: TGTGCCAGCAGATTGGCACTAGCGGCAGATACGCAGTATTTT. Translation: CASRLALAADTQYF.

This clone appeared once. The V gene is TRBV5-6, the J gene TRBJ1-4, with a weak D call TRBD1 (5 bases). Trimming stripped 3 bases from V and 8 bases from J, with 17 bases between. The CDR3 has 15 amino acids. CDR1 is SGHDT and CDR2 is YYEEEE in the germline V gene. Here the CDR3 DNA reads TGTGCCAGCAGCTCGGATCCCCGGGGGACGGAAAAACTGTTTTTT. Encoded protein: CASSSDPRGTEKLFF.

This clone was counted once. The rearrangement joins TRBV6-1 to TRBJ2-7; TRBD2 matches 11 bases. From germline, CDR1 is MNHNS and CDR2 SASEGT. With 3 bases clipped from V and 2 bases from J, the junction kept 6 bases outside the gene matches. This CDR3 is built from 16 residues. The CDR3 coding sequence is TGTGCCAGCAGTGAGACTGGGACTAGCGGAGCCTACGAGCAGTACTTC. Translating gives CASSETGTSGAYEQYF.

CDR3 protein: CASSELYTGELFF. CDR3 DNA sequence: TGTGCCAGCAGTGAACTTTACACCGGGGAGCTGTTTTTT. The genes are TRBV2 and TRBJ2-2; D remains unclear. This CDR3 has 13 residues. V was shortened by 2 bases and J by 3 bases, with 4 bases between the two germline ends. Germline V CDR1 and CDR2: SNHLY, FYNNEI.

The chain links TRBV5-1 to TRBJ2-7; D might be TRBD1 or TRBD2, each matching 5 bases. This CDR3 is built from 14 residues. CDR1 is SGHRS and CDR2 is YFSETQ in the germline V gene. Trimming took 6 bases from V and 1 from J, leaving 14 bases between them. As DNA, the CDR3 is TGCGCCAGCACCCTCGGGGCAGGGTCCTACGAGCAGTACTTC. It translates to CASTLGAGSYEQYF.

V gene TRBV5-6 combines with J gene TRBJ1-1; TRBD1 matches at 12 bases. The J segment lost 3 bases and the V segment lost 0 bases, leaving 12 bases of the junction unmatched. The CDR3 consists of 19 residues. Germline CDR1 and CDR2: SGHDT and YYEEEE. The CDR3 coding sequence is TGTGCCAGCAGCTTGGAGAGTGTGGGGGACAGGGGGCTTGACACTGAAGCTTTCTTT. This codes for CASSLESVGDRGLDTEAFF.

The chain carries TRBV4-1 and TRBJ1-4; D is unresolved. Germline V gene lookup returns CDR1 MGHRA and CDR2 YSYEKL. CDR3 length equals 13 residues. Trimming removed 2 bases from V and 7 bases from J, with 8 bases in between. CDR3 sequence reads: CASSQLPTEKLFF. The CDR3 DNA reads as TGCGCCAGCAGCCAACTCCCGACTGAAAAACTGTTTTTT.

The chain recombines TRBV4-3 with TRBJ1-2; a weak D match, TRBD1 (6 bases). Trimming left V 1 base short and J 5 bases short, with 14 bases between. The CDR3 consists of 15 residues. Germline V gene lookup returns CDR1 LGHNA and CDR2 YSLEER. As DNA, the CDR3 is TGCGCCAGCAGCCAAGTCGGACAGAACGGATATGGCTACACCTTC. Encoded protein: CASSQVGQNGYGYTF.

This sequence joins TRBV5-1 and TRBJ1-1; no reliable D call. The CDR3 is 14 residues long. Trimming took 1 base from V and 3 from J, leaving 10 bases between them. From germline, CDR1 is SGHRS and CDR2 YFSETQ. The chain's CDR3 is CASSLFLSDTEAFF. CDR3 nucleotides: TGCGCCAGCAGCTTGTTTCTTTCGGACACTGAAGCTTTCTTT. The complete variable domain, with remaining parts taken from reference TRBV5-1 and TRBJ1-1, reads KAGVTQTPRYLIKTRGQQVTLSCSPISGHRSVSWYQQTPGQGLQFLFEYFSETQRNKGNFPGRFSGRQFSNSRSEMNVSTLELGDSALYLCASSLFLSDTEAFFGQGTRLTVV.

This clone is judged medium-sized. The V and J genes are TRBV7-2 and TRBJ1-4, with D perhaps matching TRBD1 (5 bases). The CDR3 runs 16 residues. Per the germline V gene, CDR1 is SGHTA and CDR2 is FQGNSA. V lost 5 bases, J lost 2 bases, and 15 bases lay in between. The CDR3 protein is CASSPGLFSTNEKLFF. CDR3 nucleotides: TGTGCCAGCAGCCCGGGACTATTCTCTACTAATGAAAAACTGTTTTTT.

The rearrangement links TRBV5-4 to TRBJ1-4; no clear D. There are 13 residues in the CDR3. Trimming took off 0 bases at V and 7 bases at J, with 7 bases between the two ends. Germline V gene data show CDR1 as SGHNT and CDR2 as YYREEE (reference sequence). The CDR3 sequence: CASSLGGGEKLFF. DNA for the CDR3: TGTGCCAGCAGCTTGGGTGGCGGTGAAAAACTGTTTTTT.

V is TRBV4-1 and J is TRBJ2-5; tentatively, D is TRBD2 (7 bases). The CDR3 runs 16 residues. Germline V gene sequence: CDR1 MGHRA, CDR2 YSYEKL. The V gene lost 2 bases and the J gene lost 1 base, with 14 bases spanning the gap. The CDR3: CASSQTEGGLQETQYF. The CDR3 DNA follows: TGCGCCAGCAGCCAAACGGAGGGGGGGCTCCAAGAGACCCAGTACTTC.

The CDR3 loop reads CASSSRQGMSYGYTF. CDR3 sequence (DNA): TGTGCCAGCAGCAGCAGACAGGGGATGAGTTATGGCTACACCTTC. This sequence joins TRBV2 and TRBJ1-2, with TRBD1 identical over 8 bases. Germline CDR1 reads SNHLY; CDR2 reads FYNNEI. Trimming at V came to 6 bases and at J to 5 bases, leaving 11 bases not matched to a gene. This CDR3 comprises 15 residues.

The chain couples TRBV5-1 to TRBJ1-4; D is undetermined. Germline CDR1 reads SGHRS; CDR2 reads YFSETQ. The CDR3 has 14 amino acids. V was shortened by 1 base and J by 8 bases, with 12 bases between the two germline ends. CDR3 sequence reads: CASSLTSKNEKLFF. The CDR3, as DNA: TGCGCCAGCAGCTTGACTAGCAAGAACGAAAAACTGTTTTTT.

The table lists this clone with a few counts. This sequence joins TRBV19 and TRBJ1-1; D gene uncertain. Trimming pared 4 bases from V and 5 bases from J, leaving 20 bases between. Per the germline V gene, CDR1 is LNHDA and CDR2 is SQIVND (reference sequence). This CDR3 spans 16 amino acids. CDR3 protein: CASSTPILGGWTEAFF. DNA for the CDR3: TGTGCCAGTAGTACCCCAATTCTGGGTGGATGGACTGAAGCTTTCTTT.

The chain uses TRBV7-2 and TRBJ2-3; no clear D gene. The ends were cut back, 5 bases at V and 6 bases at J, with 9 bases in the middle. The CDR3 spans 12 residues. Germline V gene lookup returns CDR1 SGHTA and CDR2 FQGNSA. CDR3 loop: CASSRGWDTQYF. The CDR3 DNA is TGTGCCAGCAGCCGAGGTTGGGATACGCAGTATTTT.

The CDR3 reads CASSLVSSGPGETQYF. CDR3 bases: TGTGCCAGCAGCTTAGTATCCAGCGGGCCTGGGGAGACCCAGTACTTC. The chain links TRBV7-2 to TRBJ2-5; D possibly corresponds to TRBD2 (6 bases). This CDR3 region has 16 residues. Trimming took off 1 base at V and 5 bases at J, with 17 bases between the two ends. CDR1 is SGHTA, CDR2 FQGNSA, per germline.

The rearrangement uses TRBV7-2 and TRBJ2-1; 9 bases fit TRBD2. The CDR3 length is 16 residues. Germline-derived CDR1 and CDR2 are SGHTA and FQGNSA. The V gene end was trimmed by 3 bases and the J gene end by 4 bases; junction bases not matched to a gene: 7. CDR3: CASSFSAGGLYNEQFF. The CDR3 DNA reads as TGTGCCAGCAGCTTCTCCGCGGGGGGGTTATACAATGAGCAGTTCTTC.

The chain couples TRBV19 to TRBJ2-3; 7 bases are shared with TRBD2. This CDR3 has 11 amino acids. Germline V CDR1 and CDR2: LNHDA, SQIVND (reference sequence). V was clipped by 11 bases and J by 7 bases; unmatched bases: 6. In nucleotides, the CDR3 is TGTGCCTTCAGCGGGATGAATACGCAGTATTTT. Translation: CAFSGMNTQYF.

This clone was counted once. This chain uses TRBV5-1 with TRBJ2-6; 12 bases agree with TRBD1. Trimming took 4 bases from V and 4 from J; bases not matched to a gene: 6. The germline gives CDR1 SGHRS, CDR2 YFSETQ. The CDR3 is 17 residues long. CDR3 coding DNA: TGCGCCAGCAGCACGGGACAGGGGGCTTTGGGGGCCAACGTCCTGACTTTC. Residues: CASSTGQGALGANVLTF.

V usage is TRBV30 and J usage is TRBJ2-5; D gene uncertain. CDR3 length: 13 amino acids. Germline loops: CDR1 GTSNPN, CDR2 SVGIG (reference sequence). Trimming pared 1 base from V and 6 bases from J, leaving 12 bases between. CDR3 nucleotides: TGTGCCTGGAGTGGGCAAACCCGCAAGACCCAGTACTTC. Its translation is CAWSGQTRKTQYF.

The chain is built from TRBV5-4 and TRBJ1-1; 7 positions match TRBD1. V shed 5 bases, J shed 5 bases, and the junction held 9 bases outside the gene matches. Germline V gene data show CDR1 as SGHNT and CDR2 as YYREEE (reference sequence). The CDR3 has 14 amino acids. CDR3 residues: CASRRTGMGTEAFF. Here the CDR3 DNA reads TGTGCCAGCAGAAGGACAGGTATGGGTACTGAAGCTTTCTTT.

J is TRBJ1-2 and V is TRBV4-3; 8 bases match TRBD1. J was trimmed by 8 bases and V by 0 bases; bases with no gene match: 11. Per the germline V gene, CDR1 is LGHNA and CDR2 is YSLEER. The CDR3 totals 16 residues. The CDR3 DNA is TGCGCCAGCAGCCAAGAAGCCGGCAGGGGGCGAGGCGGCTACACCTTC. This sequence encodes CASSQEAGRGRGGYTF.

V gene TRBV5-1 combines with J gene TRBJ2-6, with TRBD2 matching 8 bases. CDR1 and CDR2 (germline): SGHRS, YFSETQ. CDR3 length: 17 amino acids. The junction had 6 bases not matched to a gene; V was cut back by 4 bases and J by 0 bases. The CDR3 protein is CASSVTSASSGANVLTF. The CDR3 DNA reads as TGCGCCAGCAGCGTGACTAGCGCCAGCTCTGGGGCCAACGTCCTGACTTTC.